Listed here is a single TCR beta chain. Its antigen remains unknown. The data originate from a study of OX40 agonist ivuxolimab in advanced cancers. Study-wide results and caveats: The mean number of expanded clones was higher in CD8+ T cells than in CD4+. Doses of 0.1 to 3.0 mg/kg were accompanied by clonal expansion of CD4+ and CD8+ blood T cells by week 6.

The CDR3 covers 15 residues. The V gene's germline CDR1 is SGHRS and CDR2 YFSETQ. Trimming left V 4 bases short and J 2 bases short, with 16 bases between. TCRdb's copy holds only in-frame clones and misses some; the assay was immunoSEQ multiplex PCR. The sample includes some 54,000 clones, roughly 86% of them seen just once. V is TRBV5-1 and J is TRBJ2-7, with D maybe TRBD2 (6 bases). The clonotype originates from an adult with an advanced solid tumor such as melanoma, head and neck, liver or kidney cancer. The specimen was CD4+ or CD8+ T cells sorted from blood, collected in a trial of the OX40 agonist ivuxolimab. The CDR3 nucleotides are TGCGCCAGCAGCCGCGGGGACCCCCGAGCCTACGAGCAGTACTTC. Translation gives CASSRGDPRAYEQYF.